This T cell receptor beta chain was recovered during a study of T cells expressing NK-cell markers. Whole-study context: CD3+CD56+NKG2C+, CD3+CD56+NKG2C- and CD3+CD56-NKG2C+ T cells, once sorted, supplied the TCR beta repertoires. Seropositivity for HCMV was found in seven of the eight sequenced donors, with one seronegative.

As regards this clonotype: Its antigen is unidentified.

Findings of the study overall: Six or seven donors carried dominant NKG2C+ clonotypes that made up about 1.0-7.0% of their CD8+ T cells. One observes that, in several donors, these clonotypes were also the leading ones within the CD3+CD56-NKG2C+ fraction.

The CDR3 runs 15 residues. CDR1 is SGHRS and CDR2 is YFSETQ in the germline V gene. TCRdb re-called the 5' RACE reads and shows each CDR3 protein once, DNA omitted. The listing contains 300,000 to 500,000 distinct CDR3 sequences. The TCR originated in a woman aged 50 to 60 in good health. The sequencing input was blood T cells: a sorted CD56 or NKG2C T cell subset, CD4+ or CD8+ T cells, or bulk PBMC T cells (not recorded which). The chain links TRBV5-1 to TRBJ2-2; TCRdb outputs TRBD1, but without DNA this stays unchecked. The CDR3 sequence is CASSRTSLNTGELFF.